The entry below describes one T cell receptor beta chain. Its antigen is undetermined. The sample is drawn from a study of STAT5B mutations in CD4+ large granular lymphocyte leukemia. Study-wide findings and caveats: TRBV06-family usage was enriched in top patient clones (8/27) versus controls (2/35).

V gave up 1 base and J gave up 3 bases, with 19 bases separating them. Germline V gene data show CDR1 as LNHDA and CDR2 as SQIVND (reference sequence). CDR3 length: 17 residues. The survey-level immunoSEQ assay was used. As originally analysed: The detection floor for productive clonotype frequency was 2.59 x 10-5. Here immunoSEQ multiplex PCR was the method, and the copy in TCRdb shows in-frame clones only, minus some. That table gives V, J and clone size, and the DNA gave D and trimming. The sample carries approximately 30,000 clones, 70% to 75% recorded once. What was sequenced was CD4+ T cells from blood buffy coats. This receptor was taken from a human donor in good health. The chain combines TRBV19 with TRBJ2-7; tentatively, D is TRBD1 or TRBD2 (5 bases each). The DNA of the CDR3 is TGTGCCAGTAGTATAGCAGGGAGCTCATACGGGAACTACGAGCAGTACTTC. Encoded protein: CASSIAGSSYGNYEQYF.